This T cell receptor beta chain was found in a study of STAT3 mutations in large granular lymphocyte leukemia. Study observations and caveats: At least one immunodominant TCR beta clonotype appeared in every T-cell large granular lymphocyte leukemia patient.

Remarks on this clone: Its cognate antigen is unknown.

The V end lost 5 bases, the J end lost 0 bases, and 8 bases lay between the germline ends. There are 13 residues in the CDR3. The germline V gene has CDR1 MNHEY and CDR2 SMNVEV (reference sequence). Data came from immunoSEQ multiplex PCR; TCRdb stores just in-frame clones and leaves some out. The sample lists roughly 1,500 clones; around 59% were seen once. The specimen was peripheral blood mononuclear cells. The receptor was derived from a man aged 55 to 69 with T-cell large granular lymphocyte leukemia. Some clones in this sample may be carry-over from other donors' samples. This chain joins TRBV27 and TRBJ2-7; D gene unclear. Here the CDR3 reads CASSPPSSYEQYF. CDR3 DNA: TGTGCCAGCAGTCCACCGTCCTCCTACGAGCAGTACTTC.